The rows below give T cell receptor beta chains drawn from one sample of a study of shared T cell receptors in the human thymus. Produced via immunoSEQ multiplex PCR; TCRdb's table is partial and in-frame only. The profile shows about 380,000 clones, 95% of them singletons. Material for sequencing was thymocytes. These receptors were obtained from a human donor. Each CDR3 is given with its conserved first and last residue. The D gene is left open where the match is weak. Clone size is shown for a subset of rows, as once, few, many or a class of expanded clone.

d_gene: -; abundance: once; v_gene: TRBV6-6; j_gene: TRBJ2-7; CDR3nt: TGTGCCAGCAGTTCGAGTCCGCGGGAGCAGTACTTC; CDR3aa: CASSSSPREQYF
d_gene: -; abundance: -; v_gene: TRBV5-6; j_gene: TRBJ2-5; CDR3nt: TGTGCCAGCAGCTTGGGTTCGGGGGCGCTTGGACAAGAGACCCAGTACTTC; CDR3aa: CASSLGSGALGQETQYF
d_gene: -; abundance: -; v_gene: TRBV6-5; j_gene: TRBJ1-1; CDR3nt: TGTGCCACCTCCTTCAAGGGAGACACTGAAGCTTTCTTT; CDR3aa: CATSFKGDTEAFF
d_gene: -; abundance: -; v_gene: TRBV10-2; j_gene: TRBJ2-7; CDR3nt: TGCGCCAGCAGTGAAACAGACAGCCCAAAGCATCGCTACGAGCAGTACTTC; CDR3aa: CASSETDSPKHRYEQYF
d_gene: -; abundance: -; v_gene: TRBV9; j_gene: TRBJ2-7; CDR3nt: TGTGCCAGCAGCGTAGCCGGCAAAATGGGCGAGCAGTACTTC; CDR3aa: CASSVAGKMGEQYF
d_gene: -; abundance: -; v_gene: TRBV5-6; j_gene: TRBJ2-7; CDR3nt: TGTGCCAGCAGCTTGTGGGGGAAAGACGAGCAGTACTTC; CDR3aa: CASSLWGKDEQYF
d_gene: -; abundance: -; v_gene: TRBV5-1; j_gene: TRBJ2-3; CDR3nt: TGCGCCAGCAGCTTCCTGCACAAGGCGGGCAAGTACACAGATACGCAGTATTTT; CDR3aa: CASSFLHKAGKYTDTQYF
d_gene: -; abundance: -; v_gene: TRBV6-1; j_gene: TRBJ2-3; CDR3nt: TGTGCCAGCAGTGAATTTTACCCCCCGTTAGCAGATACGCAGTATTTT; CDR3aa: CASSEFYPPLADTQYF
d_gene: TRBD1; abundance: -; v_gene: TRBV18; j_gene: TRBJ2-7; CDR3nt: TGTGCCAGCTCACCGTACAGGGGGCACTACGAGCAGTACTTC; CDR3aa: CASSPYRGHYEQYF
d_gene: TRBD2; abundance: -; v_gene: TRBV25-1; j_gene: TRBJ2-2; CDR3nt: TGTGCCAGCAGTGGACAAAAACTAGCGGGATGGGAGGGGGAGCTGTTTTTT; CDR3aa: CASSGQKLAGWEGELFF
d_gene: TRBD2; abundance: -; v_gene: TRBV2; j_gene: TRBJ2-3; CDR3nt: TGTGCCAGCAGTTCCGGGACTAGCGGGAGGGCACCGCACACAGATACGCAGTATTTT; CDR3aa: CASSSGTSGRAPHTDTQYF
d_gene: TRBD2; abundance: -; v_gene: TRBV28; j_gene: TRBJ2-1; CDR3nt: TGTGCCAGCAGTTTCCGGCTAGCGGACAACAATGAGCAGTTCTTC; CDR3aa: CASSFRLADNNEQFF
d_gene: -; abundance: -; v_gene: TRBV27; j_gene: TRBJ2-7; CDR3nt: TGTGCCAGCAGTTTGCGGGGGCAAGAGCAGTACTTC; CDR3aa: CASSLRGQEQYF
d_gene: -; abundance: few; v_gene: TRBV28; j_gene: TRBJ1-4; CDR3nt: TGTGCCAGCAGTTTCCATAATGAAAAACTGTTTTTT; CDR3aa: CASSFHNEKLFF
d_gene: -; abundance: -; v_gene: TRBV6-4; j_gene: TRBJ1-1; CDR3nt: TGTGCCAGCAGTGAATTGATTGGCACTGAAGCTTTCTTT; CDR3aa: CASSELIGTEAFF
d_gene: -; abundance: -; v_gene: TRBV5-6; j_gene: TRBJ1-1; CDR3nt: TGTGCCAGCACCAGGGCTTTTCCGATGAACACTGAAGCTTTCTTT; CDR3aa: CASTRAFPMNTEAFF
d_gene: -; abundance: -; v_gene: TRBV27; j_gene: TRBJ2-2; CDR3nt: TGTGCCAGCAGTTTATTTCAGAACACCGGGGAGCTGTTTTTT; CDR3aa: CASSLFQNTGELFF
d_gene: TRBD2; abundance: -; v_gene: TRBV5-4; j_gene: TRBJ2-3; CDR3nt: TGTGCCAGCAGAAGAGAGCGGGAGCGGGGCACAGATACGCAGTATTTT; CDR3aa: CASRRERERGTDTQYF
d_gene: TRBD1; abundance: -; v_gene: TRBV27; j_gene: TRBJ1-1; CDR3nt: TGTGCCAGCAGTTTGGGACAGGGATCGAACACTGAAGCTTTCTTT; CDR3aa: CASSLGQGSNTEAFF
d_gene: TRBD1; abundance: -; v_gene: TRBV27; j_gene: TRBJ1-1; CDR3nt: TGTGCCAGCAGTTTAATCGGACAGGGAACTGAAGCTTTCTTT; CDR3aa: CASSLIGQGTEAFF
d_gene: TRBD2; abundance: -; v_gene: TRBV5-8; j_gene: TRBJ2-7; CDR3nt: TGTGCCAGCAGCTTGGCCCCCTGGGCGGGAGAAACCTACGAGCAGTACTTC; CDR3aa: CASSLAPWAGETYEQYF
d_gene: -; abundance: -; v_gene: TRBV30; j_gene: TRBJ2-2; CDR3nt: TGTGCCTGGAGGGTGGAGTCTGCGAACACCGGGGAGCTGTTTTTT; CDR3aa: CAWRVESANTGELFF